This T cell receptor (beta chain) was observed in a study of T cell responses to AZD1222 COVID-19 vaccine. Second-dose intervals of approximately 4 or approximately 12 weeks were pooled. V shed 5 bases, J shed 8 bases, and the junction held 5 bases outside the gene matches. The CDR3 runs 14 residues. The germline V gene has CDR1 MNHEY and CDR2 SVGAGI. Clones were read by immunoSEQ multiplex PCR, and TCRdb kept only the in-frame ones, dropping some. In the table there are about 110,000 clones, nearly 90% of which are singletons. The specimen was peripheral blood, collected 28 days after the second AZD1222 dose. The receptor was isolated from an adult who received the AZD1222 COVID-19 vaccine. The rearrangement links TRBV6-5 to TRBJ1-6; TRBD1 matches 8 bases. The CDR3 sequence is CASSIRTGHSPLHF. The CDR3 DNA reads TGTGCCAGCAGTATCCGGACAGGGCATTCACCCCTCCACTTT.